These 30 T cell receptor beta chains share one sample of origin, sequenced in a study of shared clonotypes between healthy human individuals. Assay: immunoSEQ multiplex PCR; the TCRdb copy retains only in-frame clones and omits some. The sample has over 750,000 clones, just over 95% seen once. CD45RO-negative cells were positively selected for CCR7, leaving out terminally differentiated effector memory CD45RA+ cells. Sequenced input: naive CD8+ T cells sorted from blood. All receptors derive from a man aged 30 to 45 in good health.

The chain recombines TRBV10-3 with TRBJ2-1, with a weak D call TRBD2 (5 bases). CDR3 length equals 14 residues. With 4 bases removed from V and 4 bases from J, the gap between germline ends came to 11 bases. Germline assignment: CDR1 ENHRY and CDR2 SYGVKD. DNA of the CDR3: TGTGCCATCAGTGCCCCTAGCAGATACAATGAGCAGTTCTTC. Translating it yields CAISAPSRYNEQFF.

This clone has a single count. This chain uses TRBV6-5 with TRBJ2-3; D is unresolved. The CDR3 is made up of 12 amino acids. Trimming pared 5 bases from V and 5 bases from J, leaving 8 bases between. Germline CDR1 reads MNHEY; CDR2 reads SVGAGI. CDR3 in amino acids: CASSKEGDTQYF. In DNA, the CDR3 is TGTGCCAGCAGTAAAGAAGGAGATACGCAGTATTTT.

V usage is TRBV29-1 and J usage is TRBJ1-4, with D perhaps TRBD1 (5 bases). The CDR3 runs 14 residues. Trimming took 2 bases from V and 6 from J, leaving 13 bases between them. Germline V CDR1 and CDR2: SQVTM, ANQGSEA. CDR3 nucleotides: TGCAGCGTTGAATCTCGGGGGAGGGATGAAAAACTGTTTTTT. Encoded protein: CSVESRGRDEKLFF.

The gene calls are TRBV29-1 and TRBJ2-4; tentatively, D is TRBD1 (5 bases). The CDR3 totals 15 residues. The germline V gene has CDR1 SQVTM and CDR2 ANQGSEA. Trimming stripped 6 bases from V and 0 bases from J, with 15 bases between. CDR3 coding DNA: TGCAGCGTCCCACGACGGACACTAGCCAAAAACATTCAGTACTTC. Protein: CSVPRRTLAKNIQYF.

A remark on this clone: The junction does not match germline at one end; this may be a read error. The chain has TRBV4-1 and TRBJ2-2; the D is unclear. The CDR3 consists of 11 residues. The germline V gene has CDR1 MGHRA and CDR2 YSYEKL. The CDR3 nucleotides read TGCGCCAGCAGCCAAGTCACTGGGGAAATTTTT. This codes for CASSQVTGEIF.

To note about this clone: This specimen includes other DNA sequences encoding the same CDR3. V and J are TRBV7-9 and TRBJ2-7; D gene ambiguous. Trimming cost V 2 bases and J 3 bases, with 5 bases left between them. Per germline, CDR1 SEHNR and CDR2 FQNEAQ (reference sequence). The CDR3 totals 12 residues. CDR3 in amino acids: CASSLQDYEQYF. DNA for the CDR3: TGTGCCAGCAGCTTACAGGACTACGAGCAGTACTTC.

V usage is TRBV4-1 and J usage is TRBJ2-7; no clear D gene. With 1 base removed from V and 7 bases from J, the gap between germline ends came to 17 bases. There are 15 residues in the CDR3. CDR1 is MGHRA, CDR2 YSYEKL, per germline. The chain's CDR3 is CASSQGYGRAWEQYF. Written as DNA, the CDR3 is TGCGCCAGCAGCCAAGGTTACGGACGAGCATGGGAGCAGTACTTC.

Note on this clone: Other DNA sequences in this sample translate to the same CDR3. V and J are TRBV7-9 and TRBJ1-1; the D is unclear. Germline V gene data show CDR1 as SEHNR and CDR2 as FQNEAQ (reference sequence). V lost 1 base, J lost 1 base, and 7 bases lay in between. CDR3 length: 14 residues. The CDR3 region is CASSLEGGNTEAFF. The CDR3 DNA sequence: TGTGCCAGCAGCTTAGAAGGAGGGAACACTGAAGCTTTCTTT.

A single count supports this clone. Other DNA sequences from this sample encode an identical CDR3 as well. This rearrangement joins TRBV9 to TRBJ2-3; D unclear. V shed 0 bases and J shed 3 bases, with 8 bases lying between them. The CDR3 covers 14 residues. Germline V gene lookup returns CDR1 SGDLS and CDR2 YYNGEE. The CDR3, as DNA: TGTGCCAGCAGCGTAGAAGGATTGACAGATACGCAGTATTTT. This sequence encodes CASSVEGLTDTQYF.

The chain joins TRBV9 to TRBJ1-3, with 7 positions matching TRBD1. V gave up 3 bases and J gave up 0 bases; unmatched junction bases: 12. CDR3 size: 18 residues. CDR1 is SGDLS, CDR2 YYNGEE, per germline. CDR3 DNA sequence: TGTGCCAGCAGCGCCACTCACGGACAGGAGATCTCTGGAAACACCATATATTTT. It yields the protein CASSATHGQEISGNTIYF.

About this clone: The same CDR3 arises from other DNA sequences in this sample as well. The CDR3 DNA is TGCAGCGTTGAAACAGGGGGCGGCTACGAGCAGTACTTC. Protein product: CSVETGGGYEQYF. The chain uses TRBV29-1 and TRBJ2-7; 9 bases line up with TRBD1. Germline V gene data show CDR1 as SQVTM and CDR2 as ANQGSEA. This CDR3 contains 13 residues. Trimming took 2 bases from V and 3 from J; bases not matched to a gene: 2.

CDR3 in DNA: TGTGCCAGCAGCCCCCCCGTAGCGGTGTACCAAGAGACCCAGTACTTC. This codes for CASSPPVAVYQETQYF. The chain links TRBV7-9 to TRBJ2-5, with a weak D call TRBD2 (6 bases). This CDR3 has 16 residues. V was shortened by 5 bases and J by 0 bases, with 16 bases between the two germline ends. The germline gives CDR1 SEHNR, CDR2 FQNEAQ (reference sequence).

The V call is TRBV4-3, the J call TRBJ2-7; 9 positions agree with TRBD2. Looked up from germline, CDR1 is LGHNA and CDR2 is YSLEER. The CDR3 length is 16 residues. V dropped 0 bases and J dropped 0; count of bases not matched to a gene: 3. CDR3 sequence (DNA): TGCGCCAGCAGCCAAGAGCCTAGCGGGAACTCCTACGAGCAGTACTTC. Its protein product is CASSQEPSGNSYEQYF.

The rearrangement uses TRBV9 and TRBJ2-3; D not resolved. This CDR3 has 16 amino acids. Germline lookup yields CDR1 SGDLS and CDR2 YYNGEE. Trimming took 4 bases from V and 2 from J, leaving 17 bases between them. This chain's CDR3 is CASSPEPKRPTDTQYF. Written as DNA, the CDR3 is TGTGCCAGCAGCCCCGAGCCCAAGAGACCCACAGATACGCAGTATTTT.

The CDR3, as DNA: TGCGCCAGCAGCCCTGGTTTGGGGACACCTTTCTACGAGCAGTACTTC. Translating gives CASSPGLGTPFYEQYF. This sequence joins TRBV5-1 and TRBJ2-7, with D maybe TRBD1 (6 bases). Trimming took off 4 bases at V and 3 bases at J, with 20 bases between the two ends. From germline, CDR1 is SGHRS and CDR2 YFSETQ. CDR3 length: 16 amino acids. Full variable domain (outside the CDR3, taken from reference TRBV5-1 and TRBJ2-7): KAGVTQTPRYLIKTRGQQVTLSCSPISGHRSVSWYQQTPGQGLQFLFEYFSETQRNKGNFPGRFSGRQFSNSRSEMNVSTLELGDSALYLCASSPGLGTPFYEQYFGPGTRLTVT.

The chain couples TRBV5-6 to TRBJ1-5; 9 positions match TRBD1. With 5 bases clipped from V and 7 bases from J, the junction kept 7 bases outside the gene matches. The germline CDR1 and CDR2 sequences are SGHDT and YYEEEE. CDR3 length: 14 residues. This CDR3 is CASSRGQGNQPQHF. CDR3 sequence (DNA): TGTGCCAGCAGTCGCGGACAGGGGAACCAGCCCCAGCATTTT.

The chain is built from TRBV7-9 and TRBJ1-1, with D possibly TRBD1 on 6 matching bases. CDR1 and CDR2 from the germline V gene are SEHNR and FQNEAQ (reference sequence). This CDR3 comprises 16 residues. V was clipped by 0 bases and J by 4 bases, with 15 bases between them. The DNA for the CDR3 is TGTGCCAGCAGCTTAGCACTCACAGGGTTGGCCACTGAAGCTTTCTTT. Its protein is CASSLALTGLATEAFF.

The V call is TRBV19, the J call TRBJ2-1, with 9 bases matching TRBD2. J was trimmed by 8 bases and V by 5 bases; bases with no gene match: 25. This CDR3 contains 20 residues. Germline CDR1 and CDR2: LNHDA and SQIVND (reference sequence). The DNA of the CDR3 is TGTGCCAGTAGTCCCTACCTTGCTCGGGATTCGGGCGGGAGGGTGGATGAGCAGTTCTTC. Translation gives CASSPYLARDSGGRVDEQFF.

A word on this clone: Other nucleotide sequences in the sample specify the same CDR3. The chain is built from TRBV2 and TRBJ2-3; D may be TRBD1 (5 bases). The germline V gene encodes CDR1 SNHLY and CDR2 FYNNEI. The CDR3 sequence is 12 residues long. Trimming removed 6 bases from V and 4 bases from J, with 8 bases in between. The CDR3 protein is CASRGAPDTQYF. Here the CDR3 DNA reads TGTGCCAGCAGAGGGGCTCCAGATACGCAGTATTTT.

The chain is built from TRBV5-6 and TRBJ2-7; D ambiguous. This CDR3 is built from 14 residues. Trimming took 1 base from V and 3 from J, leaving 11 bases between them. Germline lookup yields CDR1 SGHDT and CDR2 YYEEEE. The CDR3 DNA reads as TGTGCCAGCAGCTTGACAGAGGTACGCTACGAGCAGTACTTC. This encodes CASSLTEVRYEQYF. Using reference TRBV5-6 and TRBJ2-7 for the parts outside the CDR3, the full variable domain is DAGVTQSPTHLIKTRGQQVTLRCSPKSGHDTVSWYQQALGQGPQFIFQYYEEEERQRGNFPDRFSGHQFPNYSSELNVNALLLGDSALYLCASSLTEVRYEQYFGPGTRLTVT.

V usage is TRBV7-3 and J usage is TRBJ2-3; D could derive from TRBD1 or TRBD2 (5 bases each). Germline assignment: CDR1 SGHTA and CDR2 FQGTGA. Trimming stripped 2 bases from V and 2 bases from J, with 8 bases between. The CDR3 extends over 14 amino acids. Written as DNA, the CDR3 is TGTGCCAGCAGCTTAGAGGGGTACACAGATACGCAGTATTTT. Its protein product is CASSLEGYTDTQYF.

CDR3 nucleotides: TGTGCCAGCAGCTCGGGCTGGGACCGGGTTTCAGATACGCAGTATTTT. Translated, it gives CASSSGWDRVSDTQYF. The rearrangement links TRBV5-5 to TRBJ2-3, with D possibly called TRBD1 or TRBD2 (5 bases each). Germline loops: CDR1 SGHKS, CDR2 YYEKEE (reference sequence). The CDR3 spans 16 residues. The V end was cut by 3 bases, the J end by 4 bases, with 18 bases between.

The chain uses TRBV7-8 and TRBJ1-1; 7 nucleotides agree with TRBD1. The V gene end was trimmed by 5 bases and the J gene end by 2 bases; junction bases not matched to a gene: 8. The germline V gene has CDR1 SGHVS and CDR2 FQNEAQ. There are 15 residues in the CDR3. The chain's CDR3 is CASSGLQGLNTEAFF. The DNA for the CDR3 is TGTGCCAGCAGCGGTTTACAGGGGCTAAACACTGAAGCTTTCTTT.

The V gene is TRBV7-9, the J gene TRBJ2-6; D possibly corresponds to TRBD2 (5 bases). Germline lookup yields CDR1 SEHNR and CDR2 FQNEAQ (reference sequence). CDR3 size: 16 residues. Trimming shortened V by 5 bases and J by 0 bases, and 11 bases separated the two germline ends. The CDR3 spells CASSNRRDSGANVLTF. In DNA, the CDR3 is TGTGCCAGCAGCAACCGACGGGACTCTGGGGCCAACGTCCTGACTTTC.

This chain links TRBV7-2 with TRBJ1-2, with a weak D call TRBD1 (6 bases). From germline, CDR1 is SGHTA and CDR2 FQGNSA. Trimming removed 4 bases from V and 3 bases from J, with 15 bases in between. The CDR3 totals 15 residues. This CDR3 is CASSSPRGLYYGYTF. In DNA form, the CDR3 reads TGTGCCAGCAGCTCCCCCCGGGGGCTTTACTATGGCTACACCTTC. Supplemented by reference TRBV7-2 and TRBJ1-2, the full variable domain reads GAGVSQSPSNKVTEKGKDVELRCDPISGHTALYWYRQSLGQGLEFLIYFQGNSAPDKSGLPSDRFSAERTGGSVSTLTIQRTQQEDSAVYLCASSSPRGLYYGYTFGSGTRLTVV.

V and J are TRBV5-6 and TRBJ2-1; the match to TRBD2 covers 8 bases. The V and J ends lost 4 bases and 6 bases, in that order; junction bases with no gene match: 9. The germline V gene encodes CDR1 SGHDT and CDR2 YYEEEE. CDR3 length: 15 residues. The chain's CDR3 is CASSLGVAGINEQFF. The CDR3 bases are TGTGCCAGCAGCCTTGGAGTAGCGGGGATCAATGAGCAGTTCTTC.

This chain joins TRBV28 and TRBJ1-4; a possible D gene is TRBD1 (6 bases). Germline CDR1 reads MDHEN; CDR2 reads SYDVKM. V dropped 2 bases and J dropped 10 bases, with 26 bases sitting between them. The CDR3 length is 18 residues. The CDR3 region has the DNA TGTGCCAGCAGTTTAAGCGCGACAGGTGCCCGCGCGGGAAGAAAACTGTTTTTT. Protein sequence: CASSLSATGARAGRKLFF.

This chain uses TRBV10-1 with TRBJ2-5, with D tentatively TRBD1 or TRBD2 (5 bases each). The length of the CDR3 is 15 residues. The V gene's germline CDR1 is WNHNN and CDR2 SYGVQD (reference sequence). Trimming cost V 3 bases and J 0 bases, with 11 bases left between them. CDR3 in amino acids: CASSDVGTDQETQYF. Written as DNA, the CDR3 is TGCGCCAGCAGTGACGTCGGGACGGACCAAGAGACCCAGTACTTC.

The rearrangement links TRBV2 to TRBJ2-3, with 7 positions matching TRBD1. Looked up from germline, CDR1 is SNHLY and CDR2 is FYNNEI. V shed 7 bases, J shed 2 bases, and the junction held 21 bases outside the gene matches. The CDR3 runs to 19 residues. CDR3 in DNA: TGTGCCAGCATTTTTCGGGTATGGACAGGCCCCACTTCCACAGATACGCAGTATTTT. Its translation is CASIFRVWTGPTSTDTQYF. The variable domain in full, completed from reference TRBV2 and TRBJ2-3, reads EPEVTQTPSHQVTQMGQEVILRCVPISNHLYFYWYRQILGQKVEFLVSFYNNEISEKSEIFDDQFSVERPDGSNFTLKIRSTKLEDSAMYFCASIFRVWTGPTSTDTQYFGPGTRLTVL.

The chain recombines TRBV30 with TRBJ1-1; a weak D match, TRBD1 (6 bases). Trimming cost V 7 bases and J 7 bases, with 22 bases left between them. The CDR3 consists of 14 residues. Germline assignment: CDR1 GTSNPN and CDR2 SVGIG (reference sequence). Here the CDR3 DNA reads TGTGCCTCATCCTCAGGGGATGGAAAAGATGAAGCTTTCTTT. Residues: CASSSGDGKDEAFF.